This T cell receptor beta chain is from a study of shared clonotypes between healthy human individuals. Every unsorted PBMC PCR replicate was loaded with around 290 ng DNA, approximately 30,000 T cell genomes. Assay: immunoSEQ multiplex PCR; the TCRdb copy retains only in-frame clones and omits some. The sample holds approximately 470,000 clones, over 75% seen once. Points from the study as a whole: What limited the represented genetic and exposure-history diversity was the small number of donors.

The sample holds a few counts of this clone. Its antigen is unknown. Other nucleotide sequences from this sample produce the same CDR3. CDR3 length: 16 residues. From germline, CDR1 is SGDLS and CDR2 YYNGEE. Trimming took off 4 bases at V and 0 bases at J, with 11 bases between the two ends. The sample was PBMCs. The chain is built from TRBV9 and TRBJ2-6; tentatively, D is TRBD2 (5 bases). The origin of this receptor is a woman in her thirties or forties in good health. Some clones in this sample may be carry-over from other donors' samples. CDR3 residues: CASSLGESSGANVLTF. The CDR3 DNA follows: TGTGCCAGCAGCCTGGGAGAATCCTCTGGGGCCAACGTCCTGACTTTC.